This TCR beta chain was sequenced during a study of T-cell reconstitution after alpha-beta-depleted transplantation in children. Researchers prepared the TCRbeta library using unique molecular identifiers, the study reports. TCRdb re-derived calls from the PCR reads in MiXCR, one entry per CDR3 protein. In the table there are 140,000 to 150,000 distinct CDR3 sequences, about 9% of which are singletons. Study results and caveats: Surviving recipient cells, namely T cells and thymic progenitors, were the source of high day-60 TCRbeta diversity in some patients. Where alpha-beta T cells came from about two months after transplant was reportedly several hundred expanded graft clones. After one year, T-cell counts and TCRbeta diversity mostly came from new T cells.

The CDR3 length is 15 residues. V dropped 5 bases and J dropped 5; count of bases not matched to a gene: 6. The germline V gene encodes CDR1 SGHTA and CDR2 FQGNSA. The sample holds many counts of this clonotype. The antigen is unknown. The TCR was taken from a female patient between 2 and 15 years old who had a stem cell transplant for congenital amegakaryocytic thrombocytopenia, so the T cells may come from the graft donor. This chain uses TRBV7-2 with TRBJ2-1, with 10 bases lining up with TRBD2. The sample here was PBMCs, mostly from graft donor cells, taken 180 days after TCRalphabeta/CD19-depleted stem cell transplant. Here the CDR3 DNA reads TGTGCCAGCAGCCTTAGCGGGAGGATCCACAATGAGCAGTTCTTC. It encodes CASSLSGRIHNEQFF. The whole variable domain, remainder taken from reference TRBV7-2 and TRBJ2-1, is GAGVSQSPSNKVTEKGKDVELRCDPISGHTALYWYRQSLGQGLEFLIYFQGNSAPDKSGLPSDRFSAERTGGSVSTLTIQRTQQEDSAVYLCASSLSGRIHNEQFFGPGTRLTVL.